The 17 T cell receptor beta chains reported below all come from one sample, sequenced in a study of blood T cell repertoires in COVID-19. Here immunoSEQ multiplex PCR was the method, and the copy in TCRdb shows in-frame clones only, minus some. The table lists 250,000 or so clones, about 88% of them singletons. The sample consisted of peripheral blood. The receptors derive from a woman aged 35 to 49 who had recovered from COVID-19.

The chain has TRBV7-8 and TRBJ2-2; D not certain. CDR1 is SGHVS, CDR2 FQNEAQ, per germline. The germline V and J ends were trimmed by 5 bases and 2 bases, with 9 bases remaining between them. The CDR3 is made up of 14 amino acids. Here the CDR3 reads CASSAVANTGELFF. The CDR3, as DNA: TGTGCCAGCAGCGCGGTGGCTAACACCGGGGAGCTGTTTTTT.

A note on this clone: Other DNA sequences in the same sample also yield this CDR3. The rearrangement joins TRBV4-1 to TRBJ1-2; the match to TRBD1 covers 8 bases. V was clipped by 2 bases and J by 0 bases; unmatched bases: 2. The CDR3 spans 15 residues. Germline values: CDR1 MGHRA, CDR2 YSYEKL. The CDR3: CASSQPGQANYGYTF. The CDR3 DNA follows: TGCGCCAGCAGCCAACCGGGACAGGCTAACTATGGCTACACCTTC.

The CDR3 DNA reads TGTGCCAGCTCAACACAAGCGGGTCATGATGAGCAGTTCTTC. Its protein product is CASSTQAGHDEQFF. V gene TRBV18 combines with J gene TRBJ2-1; tentatively, D is TRBD2 (6 bases). The CDR3 runs 14 residues. Germline assignment: CDR1 KGHSH and CDR2 LQKENI. V was pared by 5 bases and J by 8 bases, with 16 bases between.

The chain uses TRBV12-1 and TRBJ2-2; TRBD2, as called in the table, went unchecked against the DNA. TRBV12-1 is tagged as a pseudogene. This CDR3 region has 18 residues. CDR3: CASSFGAPGGANTGELFF. Here the CDR3 DNA reads TGTGCCAGCAGCTTTGGGGCCCCGGGAGGGGCGAACACCGGGGAGCTGTTTTTT.

The rearrangement uses TRBV3-1 (or the pseudogene TRBV3-2) and TRBJ2-3, with TRBD2 as a possible D gene (5 bases). V gave up 1 base and J gave up 3 bases, with 11 bases separating them. This CDR3 is built from 15 residues. The germline V gene has CDR1 LGHDT and CDR2 YNNKEL (reference sequence). CDR3 loop: CASSQAGDRTDTQYF. Written as DNA, the CDR3 is TGTGCCAGCAGCCAAGCCGGGGATCGGACAGATACGCAGTATTTT.

The rearrangement joins TRBV5-1 to TRBJ1-4; 10 bases agree with TRBD1. Germline V gene data show CDR1 as SGHRS and CDR2 as YFSETQ. The length of the CDR3 is 15 residues. J was trimmed by 8 bases and V by 4 bases; bases with no gene match: 8. CDR3 sequence (DNA): TGCGCCAGCAGCACGGGACAGGGGAAATGGGAAAAACTGTTTTTT. This translates into CASSTGQGKWEKLFF.

This rearrangement joins TRBV28 to TRBJ2-5; tentatively, D is TRBD2 (7 bases). CDR1 and CDR2 (germline): MDHEN, SYDVKM. Trimming removed 5 bases at V and 1 base at J, with 20 bases between. This CDR3 spans 17 amino acids. CDR3 DNA sequence: TGTGCCAGCAGTACCCTAGGGGGGGGGAGGTTCCAAGAGACCCAGTACTTC. Its protein product is CASSTLGGGRFQETQYF.

This chain links TRBV2 with TRBJ2-1; 7 bases map to TRBD1. The CDR3 has 13 amino acids. After removal of 4 bases from V and 16 bases from J, the junction contained 13 bases not matched to a gene. CDR1 and CDR2 from the germline V gene are SNHLY and FYNNEI. The CDR3 is CASSGIPGDSRFF. The CDR3 coding sequence is TGTGCCAGCAGTGGGATCCCCGGGGACAGCCGATTCTTC.

The chain is built from TRBV4-2 and TRBJ2-3; 11 bases align to TRBD2. Trimming removed 0 bases from V and 3 bases from J; junction bases left unmatched: 8. In germline, CDR1 is LGHNA, CDR2 YNFKEQ. The CDR3 totals 18 residues. CDR3 sequence: CASSQDLIAGGRTDTQYF. CDR3 nucleotide sequence: TGTGCCAGCAGCCAAGATTTAATAGCGGGGGGGCGTACAGATACGCAGTATTTT.

This chain uses TRBV6-4 with TRBJ2-3, with 9 bases matching TRBD2. The CDR3 covers 14 residues. V shed 2 bases and J 4 bases; nucleotides not matched to a gene: 1. The V gene's germline CDR1 is MRHNA and CDR2 SNTAGT. The chain's CDR3 is CASSDGGRADTQYF. Here the CDR3 DNA reads TGTGCCAGCAGTGACGGCGGGAGGGCAGATACGCAGTATTTT.

The J gene is TRBJ2-5, the V gene TRBV4-1; a possible D gene is TRBD1 (6 bases). There are 16 residues in the CDR3. V was shortened by 1 base and J by 3 bases, with 15 bases between the two germline ends. Germline loops: CDR1 MGHRA, CDR2 YSYEKL. The CDR3 bases are TGCGCCAGCAGCCAAGGGGGTCGGGACAAGGAAGAGACCCAGTACTTC. Translation gives CASSQGGRDKEETQYF.

V is TRBV19 and J is TRBJ2-2, with 11 nucleotides matching TRBD1. Trimming at V came to 3 bases and at J to 6 bases, leaving 0 bases not matched to a gene. The V gene's germline CDR1 is LNHDA and CDR2 SQIVND (reference sequence). The CDR3 has 14 amino acids. CDR3: CASSMGQGAGELFF. The CDR3 DNA reads TGTGCCAGTAGTATGGGACAGGGGGCCGGGGAGCTGTTTTTT.

The genes are TRBV10-2 and TRBJ1-5; 7 bases map to TRBD1. After removal of 2 bases from V and 5 bases from J, the junction contained 3 bases not matched to a gene. This CDR3 contains 14 residues. Germline CDR1 and CDR2: WSHSY and SAAADI. The DNA of the CDR3 is TGCGCCAGCAGTGAGATGGGGACAGATCAGCCCCAGCATTTT. Amino acids: CASSEMGTDQPQHF.

This clone was recorded only once. This chain connects TRBV6-2 or TRBV6-3 to TRBJ2-5; tentative D call: TRBD2 (6 bases). Trimming cost V 0 bases and J 11 bases, with 16 bases left between them. Germline CDR1 MNHEY, CDR2 SVGEGT. This CDR3 is built from 14 residues. The CDR3 region has the DNA TGTGCCAGCAGTTACTCGAGGGGCGGGGCATCGCAGTACTTC. This encodes CASSYSRGGASQYF.

This chain links TRBV6-5 with TRBJ1-3, with D possibly TRBD1 on 5 matching bases. The CDR3 contains 14 residues. Germline CDR1 reads MNHEY; CDR2 reads SVGAGI. The V end lost 10 bases, the J end lost 3 bases, and 16 bases lay between the germline ends. CDR3 amino acids: CATTSGMNGNTIYF. In nucleotides, the CDR3 is TGTGCCACCACCTCAGGGATGAATGGAAACACCATATATTTT.

V and J are TRBV19 and TRBJ2-3, with 15 bases lining up with TRBD2. CDR3 size: 17 residues. V lost 4 bases and J lost 7; bases outside the gene matches: 9. Germline CDR1 and CDR2: LNHDA and SQIVND (reference sequence). CDR3 coding DNA: TGTGCCAGTAGTAAGGCCGGGACTAGCGGGGGGATGCATACGCAGTATTTT. This translates into CASSKAGTSGGMHTQYF.

The V gene is TRBV7-2, the J gene TRBJ2-5, with D possibly matching TRBD2 (6 bases). The CDR3 loop spans 15 amino acids. V gave up 4 bases and J gave up 2 bases, with 14 bases separating them. CDR1 SGHTA and CDR2 FQGNSA come from the germline V gene. This CDR3 is CASSWALRGQETQYF. The CDR3 nucleotides are TGTGCCAGCAGCTGGGCCCTTCGGGGGCAAGAGACCCAGTACTTC.